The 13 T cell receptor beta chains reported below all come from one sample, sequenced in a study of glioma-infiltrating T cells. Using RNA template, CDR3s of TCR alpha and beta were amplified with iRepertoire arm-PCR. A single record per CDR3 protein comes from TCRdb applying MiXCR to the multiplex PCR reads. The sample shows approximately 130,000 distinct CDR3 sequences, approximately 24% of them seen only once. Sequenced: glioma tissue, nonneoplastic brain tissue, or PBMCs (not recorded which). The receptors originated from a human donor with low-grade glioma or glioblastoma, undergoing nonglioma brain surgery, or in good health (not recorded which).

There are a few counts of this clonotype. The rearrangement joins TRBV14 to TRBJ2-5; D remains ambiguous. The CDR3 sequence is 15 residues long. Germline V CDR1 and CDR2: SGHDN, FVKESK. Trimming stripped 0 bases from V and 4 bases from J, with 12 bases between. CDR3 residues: CASSQEKSLGETQYF. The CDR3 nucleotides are TGTGCCAGCAGCCAAGAGAAGAGCCTCGGAGAGACCCAGTACTTC.

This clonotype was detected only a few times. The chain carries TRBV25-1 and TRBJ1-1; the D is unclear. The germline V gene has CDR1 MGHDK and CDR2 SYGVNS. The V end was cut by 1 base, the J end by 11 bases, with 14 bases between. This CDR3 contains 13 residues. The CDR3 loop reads CASSESGRPRAFF. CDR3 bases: TGTGCCAGCAGTGAATCTGGCAGACCTCGGGCTTTCTTT.

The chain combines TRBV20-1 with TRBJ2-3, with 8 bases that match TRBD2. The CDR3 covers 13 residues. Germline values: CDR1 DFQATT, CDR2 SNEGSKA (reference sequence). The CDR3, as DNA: TGCGGTCTGGTCGGGGGGGGCACAGATACGCAGTATTTT. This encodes CGLVGGGTDTQYF.

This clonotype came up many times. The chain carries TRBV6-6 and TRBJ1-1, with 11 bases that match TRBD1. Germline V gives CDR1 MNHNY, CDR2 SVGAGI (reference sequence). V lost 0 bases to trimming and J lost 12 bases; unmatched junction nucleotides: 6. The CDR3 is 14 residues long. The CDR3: CASSYSRTGGSSFF. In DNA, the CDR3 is TGTGCCAGCAGTTACTCCAGGACAGGGGGCTCTTCTTTCTTT.

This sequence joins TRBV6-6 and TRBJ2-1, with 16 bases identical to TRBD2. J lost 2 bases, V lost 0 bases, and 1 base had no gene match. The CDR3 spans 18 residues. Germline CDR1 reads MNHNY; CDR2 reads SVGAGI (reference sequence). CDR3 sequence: CASSYSGLAGGTYNEQFF. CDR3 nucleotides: TGTGCCAGCAGTTACTCGGGACTAGCGGGGGGGACCTACAATGAGCAGTTCTTC.

The CDR3 coding sequence is TGCGCCAGCAGCCATCAAGGAACAGAGAACTATGGCTACACCTTC. It encodes CASSHQGTENYGYTF. The V call is TRBV4-1, the J call TRBJ1-2; D call uncertain. Germline V gene lookup returns CDR1 MGHRA and CDR2 YSYEKL. This CDR3 is built from 15 residues. Trimming pared 3 bases from V and 2 bases from J, leaving 13 bases between.

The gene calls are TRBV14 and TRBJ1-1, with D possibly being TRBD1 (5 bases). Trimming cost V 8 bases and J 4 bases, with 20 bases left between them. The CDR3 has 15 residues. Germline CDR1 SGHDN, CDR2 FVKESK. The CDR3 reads CASPMRGGTATEAFF. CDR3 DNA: TGTGCCAGCCCGATGCGAGGTGGGACGGCCACTGAAGCTTTCTTT.

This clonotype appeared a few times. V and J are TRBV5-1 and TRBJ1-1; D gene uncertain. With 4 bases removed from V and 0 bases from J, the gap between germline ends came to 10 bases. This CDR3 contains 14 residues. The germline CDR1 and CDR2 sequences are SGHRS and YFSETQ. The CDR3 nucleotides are TGCGCCAGCAGCATCCAGGCCATGAACACTGAAGCTTTCTTT. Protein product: CASSIQAMNTEAFF. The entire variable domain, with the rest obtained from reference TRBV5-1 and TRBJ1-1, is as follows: KAGVTQTPRYLIKTRGQQVTLSCSPISGHRSVSWYQQTPGQGLQFLFEYFSETQRNKGNFPGRFSGRQFSNSRSEMNVSTLELGDSALYLCASSIQAMNTEAFFGQGTRLTVV.

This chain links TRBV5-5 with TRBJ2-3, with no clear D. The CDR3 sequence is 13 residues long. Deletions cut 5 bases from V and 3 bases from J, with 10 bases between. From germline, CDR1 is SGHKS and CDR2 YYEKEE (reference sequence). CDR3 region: CASRQIITDTQYF. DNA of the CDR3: TGTGCCAGCAGGCAGATTATTACAGATACGCAGTATTTT.

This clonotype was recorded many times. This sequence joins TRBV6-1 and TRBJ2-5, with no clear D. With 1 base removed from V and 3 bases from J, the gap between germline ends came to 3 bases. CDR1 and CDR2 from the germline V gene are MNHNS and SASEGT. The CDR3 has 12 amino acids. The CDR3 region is CASSEGEETQYF. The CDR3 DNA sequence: TGTGCCAGCAGTGAAGGAGAAGAGACCCAGTACTTC.

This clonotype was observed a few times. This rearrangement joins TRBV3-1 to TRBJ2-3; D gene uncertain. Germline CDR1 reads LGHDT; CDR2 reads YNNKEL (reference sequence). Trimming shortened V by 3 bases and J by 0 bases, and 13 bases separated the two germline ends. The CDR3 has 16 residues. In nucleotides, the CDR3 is TGTGCCAGCAGCCAGCTCACCAGTTCTAGCACAGATACGCAGTATTTT. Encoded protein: CASSQLTSSSTDTQYF.

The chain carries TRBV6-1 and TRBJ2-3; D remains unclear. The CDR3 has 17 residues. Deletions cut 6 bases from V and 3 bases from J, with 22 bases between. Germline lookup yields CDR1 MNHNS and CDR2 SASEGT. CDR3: CASSFPIGTFVTDTQYF. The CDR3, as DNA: TGTGCCAGCAGCTTCCCTATTGGAACCTTCGTTACAGATACGCAGTATTTT.

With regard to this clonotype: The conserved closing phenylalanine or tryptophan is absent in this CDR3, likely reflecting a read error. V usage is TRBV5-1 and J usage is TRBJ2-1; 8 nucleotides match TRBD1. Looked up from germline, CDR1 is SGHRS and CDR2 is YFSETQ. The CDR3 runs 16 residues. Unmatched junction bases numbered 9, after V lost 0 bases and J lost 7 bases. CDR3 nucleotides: TGCGCCAGCAGCTTGGGGTCGAGACAGGGGAAAAATGAGCAGTTCTTG. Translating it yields CASSLGSRQGKNEQFL.